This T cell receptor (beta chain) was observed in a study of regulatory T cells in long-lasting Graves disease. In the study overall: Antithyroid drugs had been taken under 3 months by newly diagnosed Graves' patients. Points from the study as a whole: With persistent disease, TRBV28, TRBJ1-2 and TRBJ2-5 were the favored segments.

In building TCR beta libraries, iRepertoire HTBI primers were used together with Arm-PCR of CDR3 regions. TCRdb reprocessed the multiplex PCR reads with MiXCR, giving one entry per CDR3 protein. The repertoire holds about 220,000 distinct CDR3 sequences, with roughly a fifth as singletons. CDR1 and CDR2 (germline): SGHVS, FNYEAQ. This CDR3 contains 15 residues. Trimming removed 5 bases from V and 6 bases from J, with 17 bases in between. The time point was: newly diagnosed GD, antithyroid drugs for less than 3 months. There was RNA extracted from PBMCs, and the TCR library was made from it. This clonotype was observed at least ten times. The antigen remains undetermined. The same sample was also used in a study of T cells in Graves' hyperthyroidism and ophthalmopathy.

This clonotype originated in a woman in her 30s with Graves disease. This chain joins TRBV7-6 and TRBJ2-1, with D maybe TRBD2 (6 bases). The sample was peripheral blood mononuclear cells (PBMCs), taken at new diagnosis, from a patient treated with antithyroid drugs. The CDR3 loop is CASSPILGTVNEQFF. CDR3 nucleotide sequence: TGTGCCAGCAGCCCTATTCTGGGGACTGTCAATGAGCAGTTCTTC.